This T cell receptor beta chain was identified in a study of a mutant IDH1 vaccine in newly diagnosed glioma. Turning to the study itself: Treated patients had a mean age of approximately 40 years and a sex split that was around 62% male and about 38% female. Every participant had undergone radiotherapy, temozolomide, or both before, and most underwent both. Points from the study as a whole: Overall, just under 95% of patients had vaccine-induced immune responses.

With respect to this clone: Its matching antigen is unknown.

Time point noted: baseline, week 1 (first vaccination visit). As for treatment: pre-vaccination baseline after standard-of-care therapy. Newly diagnosed WHO grade 3 or 4 IDH1-mutant, ATRX-lost astrocytomas were identified in the donors. Assay used: immunoSEQ multiplex PCR; TCRdb lists only in-frame clones, some missing. The table records approximately 100,000 clones, about 87% of them present only once. The specimen comprised PBMCs, sampled from a glioma patient treated with radiotherapy, temozolomide or both. The receptor comes from a woman between 45 and 60 years old with glioma.

CDR3 sequence reads: CASSHPGRARGTGNTIYF. The DNA for the CDR3 is TGCGCCAGCAGCCACCCCGGGAGGGCCCGGGGGACTGGAAACACCATATATTTT. V is TRBV4-1 and J is TRBJ1-3, with D possibly matching TRBD1 (5 bases). Trimming took off 3 bases at V and 2 bases at J, with 20 bases between the two ends. This CDR3 has 18 residues. Germline V gene lookup returns CDR1 MGHRA and CDR2 YSYEKL.